This TCR beta chain is from a study of CD8 T cells in Susac syndrome. The RNA input was roughly 0.45 to 1 ug, and it was reverse transcribed with random hexamers. By means of immunoSEQ multiplex PCR, TCR beta CDR3 spanning 54 Vbeta and 13 Jbeta underwent amplification. TCRdb re-called the immunoSEQ multiplex PCR reads with MiXCR, one entry per CDR3 protein. This sample yields fewer than 350,000 distinct CDR3 sequences, of which approximately 90% are seen a single time; roughly 0.07% belongs to the top ten. V was clipped by 1 base and J by 0 bases, with 9 bases between them. The CDR3 loop spans 15 amino acids. CDR1 is SNHLY and CDR2 is FYNNEI in the germline V gene. Concerning this clonotype: The antigen remains unidentified.

Broader study findings: As the study acknowledged, the number of individuals who were part of its TCR sequencing and HLA analysis was relatively small.

Sequencing of TCR beta was undertaken in CD8+ and CD4+ T cells derived from blood. The multiple sclerosis controls consisted of treatment-naive patients with relapsing-remitting disease, either stable or active. The sample taken for sequencing was CD4+ T cells from PBMCs. V and J are TRBV2 and TRBJ1-1, with D hard to call. The TCR originated in a human donor with multiple sclerosis. This CDR3 is CASSEGQPMNTEAFF. The CDR3 DNA follows: TGTGCCAGCAGTGAAGGTCAGCCAATGAACACTGAAGCTTTCTTT.